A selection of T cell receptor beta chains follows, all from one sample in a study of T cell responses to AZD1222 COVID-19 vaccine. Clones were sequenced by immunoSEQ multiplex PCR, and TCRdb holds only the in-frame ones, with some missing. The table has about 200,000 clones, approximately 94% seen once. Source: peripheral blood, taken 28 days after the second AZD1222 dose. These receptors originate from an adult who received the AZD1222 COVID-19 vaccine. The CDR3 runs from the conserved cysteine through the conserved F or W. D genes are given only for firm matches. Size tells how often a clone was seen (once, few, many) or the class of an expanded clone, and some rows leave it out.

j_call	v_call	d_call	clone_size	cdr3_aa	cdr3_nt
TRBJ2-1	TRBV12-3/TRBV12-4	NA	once	CASMTHNEQFF	TGTGCCAGCATGACGCATAATGAGCAGTTCTTC
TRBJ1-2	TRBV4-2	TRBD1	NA	CASSVSGTGNYGYTF	TGTGCCAGCAGCGTGTCCGGGACAGGGAATTATGGCTACACCTTC
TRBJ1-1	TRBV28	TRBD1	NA	CASGQGANTEAFF	TGTGCCAGCGGACAGGGGGCGAACACTGAAGCTTTCTTT
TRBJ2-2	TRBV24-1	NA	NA	CATSDFGETGELFF	TGTGCCACCAGTGATTTCGGGGAAACCGGGGAGCTGTTTTTT
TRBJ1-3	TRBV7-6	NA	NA	CASSSTGNTIYF	TGTGCCAGCAGCTCTACTGGAAACACCATATATTTT
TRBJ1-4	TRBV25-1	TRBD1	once	CASSDPNRGQANEKLFF	TGTGCCAGCAGTGACCCCAACAGGGGGCAGGCTAATGAAAAACTGTTTTTT
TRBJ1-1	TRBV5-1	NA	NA	CASSLSSEAFF	TGCGCCAGCAGCTTGTCGTCTGAAGCTTTCTTT
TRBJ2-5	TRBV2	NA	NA	CASSVVAETQYF	TGTGCCAGCAGTGTAGTAGCGGAGACCCAGTACTTC
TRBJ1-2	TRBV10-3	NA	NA	CAISDPGESYGYTF	TGTGCCATCAGTGACCCAGGGGAAAGCTATGGCTACACCTTC
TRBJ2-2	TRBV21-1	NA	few	CASLGSGELFF	TGTGCCAGCTTAGGGTCCGGGGAGCTGTTTTTT
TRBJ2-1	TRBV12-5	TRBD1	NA	CASGGRGSEQFF	TGTGCTAGTGGCGGCAGGGGGTCAGAGCAGTTCTTC
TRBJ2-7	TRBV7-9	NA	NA	CASSLLGENRGYEQYF	TGTGCCAGCAGCTTATTGGGGGAGAATCGAGGCTACGAGCAGTACTTC
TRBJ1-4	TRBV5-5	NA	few	CASSSVYQGGKLFF	TGTGCCAGCAGCTCGGTGTATCAAGGGGGAAAACTGTTTTTT
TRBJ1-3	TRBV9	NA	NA	CASSSKGGNTIYF	TGTGCCAGCAGCTCCAAAGGGGGTAACACCATATATTTT
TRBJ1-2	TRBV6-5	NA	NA	CASSINRVGGYTF	TGTGCCAGCAGTATCAACAGGGTCGGGGGCTACACCTTC
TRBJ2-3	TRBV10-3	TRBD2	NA	CAISDVGGVTDTQYF	TGTGCCATCAGTGACGTGGGGGGGGTCACAGATACGCAGTATTTT